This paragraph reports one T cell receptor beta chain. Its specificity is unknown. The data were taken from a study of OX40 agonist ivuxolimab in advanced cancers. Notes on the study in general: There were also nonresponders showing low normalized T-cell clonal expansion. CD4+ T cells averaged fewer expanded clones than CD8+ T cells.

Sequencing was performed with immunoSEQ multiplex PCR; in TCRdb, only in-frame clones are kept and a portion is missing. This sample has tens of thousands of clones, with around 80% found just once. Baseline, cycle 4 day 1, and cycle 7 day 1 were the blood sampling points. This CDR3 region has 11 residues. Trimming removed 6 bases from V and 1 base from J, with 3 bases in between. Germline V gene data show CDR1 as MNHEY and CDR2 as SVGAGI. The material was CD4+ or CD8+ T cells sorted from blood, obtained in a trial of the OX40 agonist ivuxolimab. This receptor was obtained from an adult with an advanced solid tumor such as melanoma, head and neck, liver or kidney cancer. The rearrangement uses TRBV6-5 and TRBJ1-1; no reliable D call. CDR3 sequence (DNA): TGTGCCAGCAGCCGGAACACTGAAGCTTTCTTT. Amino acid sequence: CASSRNTEAFF.